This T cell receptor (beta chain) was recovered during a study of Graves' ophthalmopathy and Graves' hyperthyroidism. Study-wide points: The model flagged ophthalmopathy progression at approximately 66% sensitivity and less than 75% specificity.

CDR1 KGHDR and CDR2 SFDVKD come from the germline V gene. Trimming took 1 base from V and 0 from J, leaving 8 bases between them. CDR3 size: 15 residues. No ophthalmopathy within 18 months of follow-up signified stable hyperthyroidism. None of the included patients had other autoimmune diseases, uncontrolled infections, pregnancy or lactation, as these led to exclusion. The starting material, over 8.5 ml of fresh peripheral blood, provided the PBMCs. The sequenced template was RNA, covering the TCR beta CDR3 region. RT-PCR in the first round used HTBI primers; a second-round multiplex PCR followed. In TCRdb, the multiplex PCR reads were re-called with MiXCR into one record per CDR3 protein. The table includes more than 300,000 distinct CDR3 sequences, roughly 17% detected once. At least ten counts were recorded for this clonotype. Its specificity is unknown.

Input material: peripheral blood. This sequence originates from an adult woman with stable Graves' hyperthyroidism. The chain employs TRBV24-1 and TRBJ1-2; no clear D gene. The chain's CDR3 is CATSDFDGANYGYTF. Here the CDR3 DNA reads TGTGCCACCAGTGATTTTGACGGAGCTAACTATGGCTACACCTTC.